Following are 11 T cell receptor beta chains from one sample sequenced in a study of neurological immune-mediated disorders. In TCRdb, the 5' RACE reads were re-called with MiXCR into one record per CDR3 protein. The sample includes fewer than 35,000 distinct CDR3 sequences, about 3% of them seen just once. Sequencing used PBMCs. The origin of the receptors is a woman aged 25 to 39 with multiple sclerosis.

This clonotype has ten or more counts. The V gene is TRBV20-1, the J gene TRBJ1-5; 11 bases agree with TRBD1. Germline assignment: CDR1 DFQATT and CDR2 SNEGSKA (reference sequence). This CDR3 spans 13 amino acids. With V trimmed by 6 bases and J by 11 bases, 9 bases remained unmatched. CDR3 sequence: CSAFGTGGRSQHF. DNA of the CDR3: TGCAGTGCATTTGGGACAGGGGGTCGGTCCCAGCATTTT.

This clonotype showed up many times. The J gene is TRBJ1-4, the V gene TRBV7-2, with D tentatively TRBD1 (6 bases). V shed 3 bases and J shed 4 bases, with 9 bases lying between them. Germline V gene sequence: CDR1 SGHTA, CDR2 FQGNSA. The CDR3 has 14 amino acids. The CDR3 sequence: CASSFGRGNEKLFF. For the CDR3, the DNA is TGTGCCAGCAGCTTTGGCAGGGGTAATGAAAAACTGTTTTTT.

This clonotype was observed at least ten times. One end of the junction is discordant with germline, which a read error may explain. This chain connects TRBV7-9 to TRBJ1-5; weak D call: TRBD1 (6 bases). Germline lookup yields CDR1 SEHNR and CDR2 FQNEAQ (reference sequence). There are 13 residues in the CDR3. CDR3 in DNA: TGTGCCAGCAGCATTACAGGGTTACAGCCCCAGAATTTT. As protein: CASSITGLQPQNF.

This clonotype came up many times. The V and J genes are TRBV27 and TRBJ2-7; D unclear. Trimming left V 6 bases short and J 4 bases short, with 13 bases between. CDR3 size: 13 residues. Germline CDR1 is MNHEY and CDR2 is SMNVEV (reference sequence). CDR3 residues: CASRSRAAYEQYF. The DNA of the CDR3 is TGTGCCAGCAGAAGCCGGGCCGCGTACGAGCAGTACTTC.

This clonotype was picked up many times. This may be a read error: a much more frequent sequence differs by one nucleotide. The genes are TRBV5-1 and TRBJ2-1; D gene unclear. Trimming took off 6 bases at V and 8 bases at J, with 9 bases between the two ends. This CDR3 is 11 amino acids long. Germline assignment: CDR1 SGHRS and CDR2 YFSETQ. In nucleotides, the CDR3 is TGCGCCAGCAAAAACGGTTATGAGCAGTTCTTC. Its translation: CASKNGYEQFF.

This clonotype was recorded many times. The CDR3: CSAILSRGDTEAFF. The CDR3, as DNA: TGCAGTGCTATCCTCTCCCGGGGGGACACTGAAGCTTTCTTT. This chain uses TRBV20-1 with TRBJ1-1, with D possibly matching TRBD1 (5 bases). With 4 bases removed from V and 3 bases from J, the gap between germline ends came to 15 bases. This CDR3 has 14 amino acids. Germline V CDR1 and CDR2: DFQATT, SNEGSKA (reference sequence).

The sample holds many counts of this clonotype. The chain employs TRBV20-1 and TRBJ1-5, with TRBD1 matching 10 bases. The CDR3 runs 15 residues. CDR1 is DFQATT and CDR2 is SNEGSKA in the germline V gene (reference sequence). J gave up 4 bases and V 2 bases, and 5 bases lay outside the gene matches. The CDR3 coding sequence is TGCAGTGCTAGAAGGAGACAGGGGGCTAATCAGCCCCAGCATTTT. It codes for CSARRRQGANQPQHF.

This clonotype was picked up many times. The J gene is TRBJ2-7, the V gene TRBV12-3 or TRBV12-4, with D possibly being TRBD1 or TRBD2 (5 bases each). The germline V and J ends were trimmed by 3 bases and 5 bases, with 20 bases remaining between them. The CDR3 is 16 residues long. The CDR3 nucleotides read TGTGCCAGCAGTTTTTCTGGGGGAAGACTCCCCCACGAGCAGTACTTC. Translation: CASSFSGGRLPHEQYF.

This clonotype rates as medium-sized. CDR3 loop: CASSLGNTGELFF. DNA of the CDR3: TGCGCCAGCAGCCTTGGGAACACCGGGGAGCTGTTTTTT. The rearrangement links TRBV5-1 to TRBJ2-2; D is unclear. The CDR3 is 13 amino acids. Germline V CDR1 and CDR2: SGHRS, YFSETQ. The germline V and J ends were trimmed by 4 bases and 1 base, with 5 bases remaining between them.

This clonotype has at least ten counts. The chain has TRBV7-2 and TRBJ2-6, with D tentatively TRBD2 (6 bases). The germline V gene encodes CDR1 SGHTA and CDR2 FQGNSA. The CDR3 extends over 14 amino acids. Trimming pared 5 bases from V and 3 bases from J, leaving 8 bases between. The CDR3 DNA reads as TGTGCCAGCAGCCAGGGAGGTGGGGCCAACGTCCTGACTTTC. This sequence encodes CASSQGGGANVLTF.

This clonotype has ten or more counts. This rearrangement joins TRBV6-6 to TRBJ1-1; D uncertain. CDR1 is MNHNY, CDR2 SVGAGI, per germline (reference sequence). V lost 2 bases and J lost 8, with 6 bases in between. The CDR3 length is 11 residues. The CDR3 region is CASSYGREAFF. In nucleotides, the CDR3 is TGTGCCAGCAGTTACGGCAGAGAAGCTTTCTTT.